These 5 T cell receptor beta chains were sequenced from one sample in a study of regulatory T cells in long-lasting Graves disease. Investigators prepared the TCR beta libraries by applying iRepertoire HTBI primers and Arm-PCR of CDR3 regions. One entry per CDR3 protein, called by TCRdb with MiXCR from the multiplex PCR reads. The sample records hundreds of thousands of distinct CDR3 sequences, approximately 16% being singletons. Time point in this sample: newly diagnosed GD, antithyroid drugs for less than 3 months. RNA extracted from PBMCs served as the sequencing template. These data were also reused for a study on T cells in Graves' hyperthyroidism and ophthalmopathy.

The specimen comprised peripheral blood mononuclear cells (PBMCs), sampled at new diagnosis, from a patient treated with antithyroid drugs. The source is a woman aged 35 to 49 with Graves disease.

This clonotype was seen at least ten times. J is TRBJ2-7 and V is TRBV28; TRBD1 aligns across 7 bases. The CDR3 spans 13 residues. V lost 7 bases, J lost 3 bases, and 6 bases stayed unmatched. From germline, CDR1 is MDHEN and CDR2 SYDVKM. The CDR3 sequence is CASTGTDFYEQYF. The DNA of the CDR3 is TGTGCCAGCACCGGGACAGATTTCTACGAGCAGTACTTC.

This clonotype showed up many times. The CDR3 DNA is TGTGCCTGGAGTGTAATAGAATCGATCGCGGCTTTCTTT. Translated, it gives CAWSVIESIAAFF. The chain is built from TRBV30 and TRBJ1-1; D is unresolved. V lost 0 bases and J 11 bases, leaving 16 bases between the germline ends. Germline V CDR1 and CDR2: GTSNPN, SVGIG (reference sequence). The CDR3 sequence is 13 residues long.

This clonotype was counted between two and nine times. The V call is TRBV5-1, the J call TRBJ2-7; TRBD2 agrees at 7 bases. V lost 3 bases and J lost 7; bases outside the gene matches: 4. CDR1 SGHRS and CDR2 YFSETQ come from the germline V gene. The CDR3 runs 12 residues. DNA for the CDR3: TGCGCCAGCAGCTGGGGGGGGATTGAGCAGTACTTC. Encoded protein: CASSWGGIEQYF.

CDR3 nucleotide sequence: TGTGCCAGCAGCCCTGGTTCGGCCAGGGGGCGCGACAATGAGCAGTTCTTC. Translating it yields CASSPGSARGRDNEQFF. This chain joins TRBV11-3 and TRBJ2-1; TRBD1 agrees at 8 bases. Germline loops: CDR1 SGHNT, CDR2 YENEEA. The CDR3 is 17 amino acids. Unmatched junction bases numbered 14, after V lost 5 bases and J lost 5 bases.

This clonotype was seen at least ten times. The chain uses TRBV14 and TRBJ2-5; 11 bases map to TRBD2. Germline CDR1 is SGHDN and CDR2 is FVKESK. The CDR3 is 17 amino acids. Trimming removed 4 bases from V and 0 bases from J; junction bases left unmatched: 7. The CDR3 DNA reads as TGTGCCAGCAGCCTTCACCCGGGACTAGCGGACCAAGAGACCCAGTACTTC. It specifies CASSLHPGLADQETQYF.